This TCR gamma chain was identified in a study of gamma delta lymphoproliferative disorders and STAT genes. Study-level background: Delta libraries were made per EuroClonality-NGS working group procedure. Notes on the study in general: Nearly all major patient gamma and delta clonotypes were public.

TCRdb re-called clones from the multiplex PCR reads using CATT. This sample yields over a thousand gamma-chain clones, of which less than 9.5% are seen a single time; approximately 50% belongs to the top ten. The trim removed 8 bases at V and 1 base at J, leaving 3 bases unmatched. This CDR3 spans 12 amino acids. This clone qualifies as medium-sized. Antigen specificity is unknown. Genomic DNA from isolated PBMCs served as the sequencing template. The V gene is TRGV10, the J gene TRGJ1 or TRGJ2. No J gene is reported in TCRdb; it was inferred here by comparing the DNA with germline. TRGV10 is an ORF for which the function is uncertain. Input material: blood. The receptor was isolated from a human donor with gamma-delta T-cell large granular lymphocyte leukemia. CDR3 residues: CAAWGNYYKKLF. The DNA of the CDR3 is TGTGCTGCGTGGGGAAATTATTATAAGAAACTCTTT.